A single sample is the source of the 16 T cell receptor beta chains below, sequenced in a study of T cell repertoires in cytomegalovirus infection. TCRdb recomputed calls from the reads with MiXCR, one row per CDR3 protein. The table shows 230,000 or so distinct CDR3 sequences, with about a sixth occurring only once. Material: CD8+ T cells from PBMCs. All receptors derive from a human donor in good health (CMV status not recorded). Some clones in this sample may be carry-over from other donors' samples.

The chain has TRBV6-2 or TRBV6-3 and TRBJ2-5, with D maybe TRBD1 (6 bases). V was pared by 7 bases and J by 1 base, with 19 bases between. This CDR3 region has 16 residues. Germline loops: CDR1 MNHEY, CDR2 SVGEGT. The CDR3 sequence: CASTEQGWPRQETQYF. The CDR3 coding sequence is TGTGCCAGCACCGAACAGGGTTGGCCTCGCCAAGAGACCCAGTACTTC.

This clonotype came up a few times. The rearrangement uses TRBV28 and TRBJ2-7; a possible D gene is TRBD2 (5 bases). Trimming left V 6 bases short and J 6 bases short, with 18 bases between. Germline V CDR1 and CDR2: MDHEN, SYDVKM. This CDR3 has 14 residues. CDR3 residues: CASREADPPPEQYF. The CDR3 region has the DNA TGTGCCAGCAGGGAAGCGGACCCTCCCCCCGAGCAGTACTTC.

CDR3 coding DNA: TGTGCCAGCAGCTTAGCGGTAGGGGACGAGCAGTACTTC. This translates into CASSLAVGDEQYF. J is TRBJ2-7 and V is TRBV7-2; tentative D call: TRBD1 (5 bases). Germline CDR1 is SGHTA and CDR2 is FQGNSA. Trimming cost V 0 bases and J 5 bases, with 8 bases left between them. CDR3 length equals 13 residues.

The V gene is TRBV29-1, the J gene TRBJ2-7; D gene unclear. Germline V gene sequence: CDR1 SQVTM, CDR2 ANQGSEA. Trimming removed 1 base from V and 1 base from J, with 5 bases in between. CDR3 size: 12 residues. The CDR3, as DNA: TGCAGCGTTGAAGCCCCATCCTACGAGCAGTACTTC. Translation: CSVEAPSYEQYF.

The V call is TRBV19, the J call TRBJ1-2; D call uncertain. From germline, CDR1 is LNHDA and CDR2 SQIVND (reference sequence). The CDR3 is 15 amino acids. V lost 5 bases to trimming and J lost 4 bases, with 17 bases between them. The DNA for the CDR3 is TGTGCCAGTAGTGAACTAGGAAAACCGCGCTATGGCTACACCTTC. Residues: CASSELGKPRYGYTF. Drawing the rest from reference TRBV19 and TRBJ1-2, the complete variable domain is DGGITQSPKYLFRKEGQNVTLSCEQNLNHDAMYWYRQDPGQGLRLIYYSQIVNDFQKGDIAEGYSVSREKKESFPLTVTSAQKNPTAFYLCASSELGKPRYGYTFGSGTRLTVV.

There are a few counts of this clonotype. The chain carries TRBV6-2 or TRBV6-3 and TRBJ1-5, with no clear D. V lost 2 bases, J lost 7 bases, and 12 bases lay in between. Per germline, CDR1 MNHEY and CDR2 SVGEGT. The CDR3 is 14 residues long. The CDR3 loop reads CASSYPEEWQPQHF. The CDR3 region has the DNA TGTGCCAGCAGTTACCCGGAAGAATGGCAGCCCCAGCATTTT.

By share, this clonotype ranks as medium-sized. V and J are TRBV7-2 and TRBJ2-3; TRBD2 matches at 7 bases. The CDR3 consists of 19 residues. Looked up from germline, CDR1 is SGHTA and CDR2 is FQGNSA. V shed 2 bases and J 0 bases; nucleotides not matched to a gene: 14. The CDR3 sequence is CASSLILTGGVGSTDTQYF. In DNA, the CDR3 is TGTGCCAGCAGCTTAATTCTGACGGGGGGTGTAGGGAGCACAGATACGCAGTATTTT.

The chain has TRBV2 and TRBJ1-5; 9 nucleotides match TRBD1. This CDR3 comprises 18 residues. Losses at the gene ends were 5 bases for V and 8 bases for J; bases not matched to a gene: 19. CDR1 is SNHLY and CDR2 is FYNNEI in the germline V gene. The chain's CDR3 is CASSRAWDRAFLVEPQHF. Here the CDR3 DNA reads TGTGCCAGCAGTAGGGCCTGGGACAGGGCTTTCCTCGTGGAGCCCCAGCATTTT.

The chain carries TRBV20-1 and TRBJ2-1, with no clear D. Germline values: CDR1 DFQATT, CDR2 SNEGSKA (reference sequence). This CDR3 comprises 16 residues. V lost 0 bases and J 4 bases, leaving 16 bases between the germline ends. CDR3 sequence reads: CSARDLEQAKYNEQFF. Written as DNA, the CDR3 is TGCAGTGCTAGAGATCTTGAGCAGGCGAAATACAATGAGCAGTTCTTC.

This chain links TRBV4-3 with TRBJ1-1, with a tentative D call TRBD1 (5 bases). V was trimmed by 6 bases and J by 6 bases, leaving 20 bases between them. The CDR3 sequence is 15 residues long. From germline, CDR1 is LGHNA and CDR2 YSLEER. The CDR3 sequence: CASRTARWGSAEAFF. The CDR3 coding sequence is TGCGCCAGCAGAACGGCCCGATGGGGGTCCGCTGAAGCTTTCTTT.

On this clonotype: This may come from a read error, since a much larger clone is one base off. The chain carries TRBV12-3 or TRBV12-4 and TRBJ2-1; 10 nucleotides agree with TRBD1. The CDR3 has 16 amino acids. Unmatched junction bases numbered 12, after V lost 6 bases and J lost 7 bases. In DNA form, the CDR3 reads TGTGCCAGCAGCACGACAGGGGGCTACAATGAGAATGAGCAGTTCTTC. Its translation: CASSTTGGYNENEQFF.

In regard to this clonotype: A much larger clone differs by one base, so this may be a read error. The chain links TRBV27 to TRBJ2-2, with TRBD2 as a possible D gene (5 bases). Per the germline V gene, CDR1 is MNHEY and CDR2 is SMNVEV (reference sequence). The CDR3 spans 17 residues. The DNA of the CDR3 is TGTGCCAGCAGTTTTTCGGGCACTCCACGGAACACCGGGGAGCAGTTTTTT. Translating gives CASSFSGTPRNTGEQFF.

The rearrangement links TRBV7-9 to TRBJ1-2; no definite D call. Trimming stripped 5 bases from V and 5 bases from J, with 15 bases between. CDR1 is SEHNR and CDR2 is FQNEAQ in the germline V gene (reference sequence). This CDR3 spans 14 amino acids. CDR3 region: CASSLRVDWYGYTF. The CDR3 bases are TGTGCCAGCAGCCTCCGGGTTGACTGGTATGGCTACACCTTC.

This sequence joins TRBV12-3 or TRBV12-4 and TRBJ2-2; D is perhaps TRBD1 (5 bases). Trimming cost V 8 bases and J 1 base, with 8 bases left between them. This CDR3 is 13 amino acids long. CDR3 sequence: CASGQGNTGELFF. CDR3 nucleotides: TGTGCCAGCGGGCAGGGGAACACCGGGGAGCTGTTTTTT.

This clonotype showed up many times. This rearrangement joins TRBV7-9 to TRBJ2-7, with D hard to call. Germline lookup yields CDR1 SEHNR and CDR2 FQNEAQ (reference sequence). The CDR3 is 12 residues long. Trimming cost V 4 bases and J 2 bases, with 6 bases left between them. The chain's CDR3 is CASSSRAYEQYF. The CDR3, as DNA: TGTGCCAGCAGCTCCCGGGCCTACGAGCAGTACTTC.

The genes are TRBV28 and TRBJ1-5; a weak D match, TRBD1 (6 bases). This CDR3 has 18 residues. Looked up from germline, CDR1 is MDHEN and CDR2 is SYDVKM. V dropped 2 bases and J dropped 3 bases, with 20 bases sitting between them. CDR3 coding DNA: TGTGCCAGCAGTTTAAGTTTGTCAGGGGCGGAGGTCAATCAGCCCCAGCATTTT. Amino acid sequence: CASSLSLSGAEVNQPQHF.